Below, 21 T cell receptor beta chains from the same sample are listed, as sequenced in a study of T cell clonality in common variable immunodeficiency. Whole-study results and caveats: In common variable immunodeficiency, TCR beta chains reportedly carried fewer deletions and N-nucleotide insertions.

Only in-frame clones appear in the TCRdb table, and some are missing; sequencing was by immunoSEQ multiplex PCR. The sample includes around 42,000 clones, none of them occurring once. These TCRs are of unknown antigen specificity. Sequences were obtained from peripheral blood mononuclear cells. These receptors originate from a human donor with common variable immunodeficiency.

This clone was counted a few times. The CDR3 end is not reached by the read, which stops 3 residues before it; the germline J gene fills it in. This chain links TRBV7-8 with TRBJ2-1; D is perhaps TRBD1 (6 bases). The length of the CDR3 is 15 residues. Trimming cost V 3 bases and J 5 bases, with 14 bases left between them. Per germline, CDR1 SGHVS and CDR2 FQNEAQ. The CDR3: CASSFRGSGDNEQFF. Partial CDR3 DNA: TGTGCCAGCAGCTTTCGCGGGTCAGGGGACAATGAG. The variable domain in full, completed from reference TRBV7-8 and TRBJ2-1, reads GAGVSQSPRYKVAKRGQDVALRCDPISGHVSLFWYQQALGQGPEFLTYFQNEAQLDKSGLPSDRFFAERPEGSVSTLKIQRTQQEDSAVYLCASSFRGSGDNEQFFGPGTRLTVL.

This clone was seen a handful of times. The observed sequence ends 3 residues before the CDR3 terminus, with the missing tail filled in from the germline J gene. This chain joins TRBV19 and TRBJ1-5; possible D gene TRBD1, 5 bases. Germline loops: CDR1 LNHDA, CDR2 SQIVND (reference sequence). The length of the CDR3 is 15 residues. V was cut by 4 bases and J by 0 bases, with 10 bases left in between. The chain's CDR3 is CASSRAGNSNQPQHF. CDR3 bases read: TGTGCCAGTAGTAGGGCAGGGAATAGCAATCAGCCC.

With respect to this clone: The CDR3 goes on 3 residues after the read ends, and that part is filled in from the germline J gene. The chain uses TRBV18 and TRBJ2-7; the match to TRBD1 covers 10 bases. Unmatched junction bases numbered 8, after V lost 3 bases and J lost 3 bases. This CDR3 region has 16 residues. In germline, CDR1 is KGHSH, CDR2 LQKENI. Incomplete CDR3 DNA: TGTGCCAGCTCACCGAGCCCGGGACAGGGGATCTACGAG. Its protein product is CASSPSPGQGIYE. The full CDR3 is CASSPSPGQGIYEQYF.

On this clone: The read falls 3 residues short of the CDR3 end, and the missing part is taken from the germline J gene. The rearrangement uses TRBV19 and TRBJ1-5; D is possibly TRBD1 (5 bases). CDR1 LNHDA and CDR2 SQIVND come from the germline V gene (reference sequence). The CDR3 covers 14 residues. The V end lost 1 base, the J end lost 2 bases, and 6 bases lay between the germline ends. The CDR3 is CASSIGRGNQPQHF. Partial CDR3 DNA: TGTGCCAGTAGTATAGGCAGGGGCAATCAGCCC.

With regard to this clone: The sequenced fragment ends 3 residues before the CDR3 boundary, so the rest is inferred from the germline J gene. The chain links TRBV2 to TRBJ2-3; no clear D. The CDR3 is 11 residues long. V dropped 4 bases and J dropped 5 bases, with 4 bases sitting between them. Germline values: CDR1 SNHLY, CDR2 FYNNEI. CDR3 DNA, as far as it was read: TGTGCCAGCAGTGCACTAGATACG. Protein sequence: CASSALDT. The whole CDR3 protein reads CASSALDTQYF.

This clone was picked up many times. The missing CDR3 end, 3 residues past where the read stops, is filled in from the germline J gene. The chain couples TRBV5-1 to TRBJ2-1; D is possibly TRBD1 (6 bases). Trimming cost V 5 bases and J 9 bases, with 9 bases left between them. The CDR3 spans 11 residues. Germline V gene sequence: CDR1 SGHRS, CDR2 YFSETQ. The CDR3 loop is CASRQGVEQFF. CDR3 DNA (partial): TGCGCCAGCAGACAGGGTGTTGAG.

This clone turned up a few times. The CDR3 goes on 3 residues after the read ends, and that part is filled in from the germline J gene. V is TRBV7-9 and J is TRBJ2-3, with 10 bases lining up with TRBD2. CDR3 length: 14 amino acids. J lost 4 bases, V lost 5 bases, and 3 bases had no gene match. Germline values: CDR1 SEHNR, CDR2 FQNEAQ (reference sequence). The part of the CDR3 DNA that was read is TGTGCCAGCAGCGCCACTAGCGGGGCAGATACG. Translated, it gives CASSATSGADT. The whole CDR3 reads CASSATSGADTQYF.

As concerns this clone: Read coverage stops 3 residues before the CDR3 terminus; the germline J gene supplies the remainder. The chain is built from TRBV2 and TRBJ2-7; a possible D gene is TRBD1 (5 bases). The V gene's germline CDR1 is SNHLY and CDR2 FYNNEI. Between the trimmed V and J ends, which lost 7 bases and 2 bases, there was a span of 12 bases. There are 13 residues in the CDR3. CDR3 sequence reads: CASNWGSTYEQYF. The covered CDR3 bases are TGTGCCAGCAATTGGGGCTCTACCTACGAG.

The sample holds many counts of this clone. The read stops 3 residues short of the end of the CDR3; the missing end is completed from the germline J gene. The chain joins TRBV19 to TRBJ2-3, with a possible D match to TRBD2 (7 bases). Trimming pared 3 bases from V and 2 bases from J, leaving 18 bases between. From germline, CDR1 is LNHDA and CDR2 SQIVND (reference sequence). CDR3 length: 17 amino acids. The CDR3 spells CASSIVGGRPYTDTQYF. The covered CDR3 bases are TGTGCCAGTAGTATCGTGGGGGGGCGGCCTTACACAGATACG.

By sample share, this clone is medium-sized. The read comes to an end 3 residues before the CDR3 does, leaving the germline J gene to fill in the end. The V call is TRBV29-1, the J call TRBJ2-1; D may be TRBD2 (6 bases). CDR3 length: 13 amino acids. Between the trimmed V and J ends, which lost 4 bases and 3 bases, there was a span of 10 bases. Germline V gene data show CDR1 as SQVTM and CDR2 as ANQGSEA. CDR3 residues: CSVVLARYNEQFF. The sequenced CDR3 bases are TGCAGCGTTGTCCTAGCGCGCTACAATGAG.

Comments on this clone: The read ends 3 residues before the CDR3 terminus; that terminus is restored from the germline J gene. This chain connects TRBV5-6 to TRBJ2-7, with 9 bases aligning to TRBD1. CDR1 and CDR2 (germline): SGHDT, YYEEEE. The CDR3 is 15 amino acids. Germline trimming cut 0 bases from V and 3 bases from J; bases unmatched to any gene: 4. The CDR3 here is CASSLGGTGFYEQYF. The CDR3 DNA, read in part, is TGTGCCAGCAGCTTGGGGGGGACAGGGTTCTACGAG.

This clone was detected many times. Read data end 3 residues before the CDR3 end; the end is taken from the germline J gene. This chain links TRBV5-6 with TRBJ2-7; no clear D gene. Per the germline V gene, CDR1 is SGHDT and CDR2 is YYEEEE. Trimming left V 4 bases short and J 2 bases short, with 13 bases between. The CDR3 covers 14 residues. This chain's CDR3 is CASSPSVVPYEQYF. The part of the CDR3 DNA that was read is TGTGCCAGCAGCCCTTCGGTAGTACCCTACGAG.

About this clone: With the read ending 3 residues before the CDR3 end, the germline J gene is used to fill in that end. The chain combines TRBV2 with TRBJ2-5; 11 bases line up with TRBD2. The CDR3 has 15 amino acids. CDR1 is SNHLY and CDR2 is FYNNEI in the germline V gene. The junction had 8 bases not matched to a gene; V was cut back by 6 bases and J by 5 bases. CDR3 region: CASSPGLAVGETQYF. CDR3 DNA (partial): TGTGCCAGCAGCCCGGGACTAGCGGTGGGTGAGACC.

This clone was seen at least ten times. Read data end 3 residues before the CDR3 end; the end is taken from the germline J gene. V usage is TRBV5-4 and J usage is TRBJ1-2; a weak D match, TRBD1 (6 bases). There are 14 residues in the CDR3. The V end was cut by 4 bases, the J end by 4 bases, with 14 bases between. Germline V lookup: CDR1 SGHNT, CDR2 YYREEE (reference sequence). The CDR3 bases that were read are TGTGCCAGCAGCCTGGGACAAGACCTCTATGGC. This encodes CASSLGQDLYG. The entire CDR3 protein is CASSLGQDLYGYTF.

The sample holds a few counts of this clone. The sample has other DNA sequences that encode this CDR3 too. CDR3 DNA, as far as it was read: TGTGCCAGCTCACCGGGACAGGGAGAGACC. Translated, it gives CASSPGQGET. Given in full, the CDR3 is CASSPGQGETQYF. This chain links TRBV18 with TRBJ2-5, with 9 bases lining up with TRBD1. The read ends 3 residues before the CDR3 terminus; that terminus is restored from the germline J gene. CDR3 length equals 13 residues. The ends lost 3 bases at V and 4 bases at J; junction bases unmatched: 0. Germline V gene lookup returns CDR1 KGHSH and CDR2 LQKENI. Using reference TRBV18 and TRBJ2-5 for the parts outside the CDR3, the full variable domain is NAGVMQNPRHLVRRRGQEARLRCSPMKGHSHVYWYRQLPEEGLKFMVYLQKENIIDESGMPKERFSAEFPKEGPSILRIQQVVRGDSAAYFCASSPGQGETQYFGPGTRLLVL.

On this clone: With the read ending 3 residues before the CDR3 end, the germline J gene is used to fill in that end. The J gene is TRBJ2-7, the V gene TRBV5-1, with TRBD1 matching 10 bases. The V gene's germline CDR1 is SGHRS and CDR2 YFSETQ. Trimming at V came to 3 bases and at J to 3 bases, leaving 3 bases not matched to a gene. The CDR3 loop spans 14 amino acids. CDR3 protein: CASSWTGGDYEQYF. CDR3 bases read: TGCGCCAGCAGCTGGACAGGGGGAGACTACGAG.

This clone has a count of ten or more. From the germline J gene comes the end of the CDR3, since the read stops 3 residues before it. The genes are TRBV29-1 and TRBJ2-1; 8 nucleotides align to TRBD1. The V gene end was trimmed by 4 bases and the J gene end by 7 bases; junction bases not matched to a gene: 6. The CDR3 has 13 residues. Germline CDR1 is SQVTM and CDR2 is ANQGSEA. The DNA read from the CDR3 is TGCAGCGTTGGTCAGGGGGCTAGGAATGAG. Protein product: CSVGQGARNE. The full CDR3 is CSVGQGARNEQFF.

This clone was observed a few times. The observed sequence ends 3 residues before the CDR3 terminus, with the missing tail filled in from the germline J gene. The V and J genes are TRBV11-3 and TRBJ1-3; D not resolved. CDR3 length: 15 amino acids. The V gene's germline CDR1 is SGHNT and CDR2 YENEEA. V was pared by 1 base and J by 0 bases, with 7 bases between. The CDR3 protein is CASSLGGASGNTIYF. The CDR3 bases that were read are TGTGCCAGCAGCTTAGGCGGCGCCTCTGGAAACACC. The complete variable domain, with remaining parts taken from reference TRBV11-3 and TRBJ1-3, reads EAGVVQSPRYKIIEKKQPVAFWCNPISGHNTLYWYLQNLGQGPELLIRYENEEAVDDSQLPKDRFSAERLKGVDSTLKIQPAELGDSAVYLCASSLGGASGNTIYFGEGSWLTVV.

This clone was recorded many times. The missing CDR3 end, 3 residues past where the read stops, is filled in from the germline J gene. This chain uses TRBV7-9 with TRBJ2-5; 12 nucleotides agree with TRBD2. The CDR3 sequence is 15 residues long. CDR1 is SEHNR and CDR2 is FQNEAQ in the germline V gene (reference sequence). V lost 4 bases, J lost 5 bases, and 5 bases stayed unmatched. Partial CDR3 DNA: TGTGCCAGCAGCTCCCTAGCGGGAGGGTGGGAGACC. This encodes CASSSLAGGWET. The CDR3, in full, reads CASSSLAGGWETQYF.

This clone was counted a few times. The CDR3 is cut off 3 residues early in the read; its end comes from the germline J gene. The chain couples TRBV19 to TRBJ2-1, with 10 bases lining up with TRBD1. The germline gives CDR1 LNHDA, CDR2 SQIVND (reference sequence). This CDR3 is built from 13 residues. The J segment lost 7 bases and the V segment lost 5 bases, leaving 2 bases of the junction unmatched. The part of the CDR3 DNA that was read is TGTGCCAGTAGTTGGACAGGGGGGAATGAG. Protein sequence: CASSWTGGNE. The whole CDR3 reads CASSWTGGNEQFF.

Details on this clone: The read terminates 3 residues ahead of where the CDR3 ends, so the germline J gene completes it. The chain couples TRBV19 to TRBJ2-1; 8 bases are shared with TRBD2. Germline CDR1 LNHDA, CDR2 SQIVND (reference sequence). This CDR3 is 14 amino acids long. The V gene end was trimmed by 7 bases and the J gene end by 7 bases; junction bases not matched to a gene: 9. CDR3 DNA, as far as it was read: TGTGCCAGTAACGGGGGGGGGCAATGGAATGAG. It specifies CASNGGGQWNE. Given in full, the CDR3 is CASNGGGQWNEQFF.